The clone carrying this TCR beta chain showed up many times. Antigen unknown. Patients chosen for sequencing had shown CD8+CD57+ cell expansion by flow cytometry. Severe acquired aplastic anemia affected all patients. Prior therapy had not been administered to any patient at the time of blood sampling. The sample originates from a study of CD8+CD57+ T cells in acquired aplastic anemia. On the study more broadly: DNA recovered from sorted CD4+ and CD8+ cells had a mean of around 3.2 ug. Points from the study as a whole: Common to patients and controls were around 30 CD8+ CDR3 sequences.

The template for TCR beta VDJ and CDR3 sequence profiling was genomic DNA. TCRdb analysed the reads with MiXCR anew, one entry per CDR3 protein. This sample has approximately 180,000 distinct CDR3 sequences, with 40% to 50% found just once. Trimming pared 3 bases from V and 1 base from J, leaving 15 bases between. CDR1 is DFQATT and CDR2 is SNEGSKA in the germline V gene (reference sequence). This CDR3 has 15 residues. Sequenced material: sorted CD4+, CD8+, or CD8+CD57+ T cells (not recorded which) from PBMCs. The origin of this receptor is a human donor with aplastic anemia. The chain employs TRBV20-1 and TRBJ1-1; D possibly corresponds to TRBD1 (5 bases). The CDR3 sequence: CSARVGGGWNTEAFF. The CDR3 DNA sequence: TGCAGTGCTAGGGTCGGCGGGGGGTGGAACACTGAAGCTTTCTTT.